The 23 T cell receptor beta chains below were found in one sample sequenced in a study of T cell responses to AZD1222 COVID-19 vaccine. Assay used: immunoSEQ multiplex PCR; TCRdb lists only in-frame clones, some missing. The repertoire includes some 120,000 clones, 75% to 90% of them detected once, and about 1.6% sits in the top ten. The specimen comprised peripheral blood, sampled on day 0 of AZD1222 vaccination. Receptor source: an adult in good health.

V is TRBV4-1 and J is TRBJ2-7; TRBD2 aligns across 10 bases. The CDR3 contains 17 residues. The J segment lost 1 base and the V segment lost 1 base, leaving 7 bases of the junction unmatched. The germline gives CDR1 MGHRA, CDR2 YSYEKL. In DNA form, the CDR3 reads TGCGCCAGCAGCCAAGGAAGCGGACTAGCGGCGTCCTACGAGCAGTACTTC. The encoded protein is CASSQGSGLAASYEQYF.

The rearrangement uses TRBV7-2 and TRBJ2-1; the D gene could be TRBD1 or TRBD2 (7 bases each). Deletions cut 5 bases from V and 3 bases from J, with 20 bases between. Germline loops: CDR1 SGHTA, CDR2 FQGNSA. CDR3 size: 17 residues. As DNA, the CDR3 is TGTGCCAGCAGCCCCGGCGGGACAGCGGGATTCTACAATGAGCAGTTCTTC. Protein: CASSPGGTAGFYNEQFF.

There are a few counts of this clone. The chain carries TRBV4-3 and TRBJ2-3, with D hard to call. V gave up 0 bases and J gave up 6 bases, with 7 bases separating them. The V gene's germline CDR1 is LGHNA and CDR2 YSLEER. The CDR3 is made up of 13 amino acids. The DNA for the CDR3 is TGCGCCAGCAGCCAAGATCGAAAGGATACGCAGTATTTT. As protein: CASSQDRKDTQYF.

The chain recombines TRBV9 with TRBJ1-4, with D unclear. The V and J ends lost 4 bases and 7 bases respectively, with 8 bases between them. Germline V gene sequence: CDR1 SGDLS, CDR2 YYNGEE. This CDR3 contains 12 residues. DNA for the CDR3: TGTGCCAGCAGCCAGAATGGTGAAAAACTGTTTTTT. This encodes CASSQNGEKLFF.

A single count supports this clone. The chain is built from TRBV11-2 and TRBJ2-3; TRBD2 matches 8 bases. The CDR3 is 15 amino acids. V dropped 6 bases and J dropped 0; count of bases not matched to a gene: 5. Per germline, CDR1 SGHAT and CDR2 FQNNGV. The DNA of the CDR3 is TGTGCCAGCAGTAGAACGGGGGGGAGCACAGATACGCAGTATTTT. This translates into CASSRTGGSTDTQYF.

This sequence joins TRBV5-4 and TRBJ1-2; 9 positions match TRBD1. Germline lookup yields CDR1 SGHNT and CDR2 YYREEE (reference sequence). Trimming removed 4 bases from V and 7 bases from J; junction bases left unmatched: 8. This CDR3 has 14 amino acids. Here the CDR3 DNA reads TGTGCCAGCAGCAATCGGACAGGGGAGTTTGGCTACACCTTC. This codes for CASSNRTGEFGYTF.

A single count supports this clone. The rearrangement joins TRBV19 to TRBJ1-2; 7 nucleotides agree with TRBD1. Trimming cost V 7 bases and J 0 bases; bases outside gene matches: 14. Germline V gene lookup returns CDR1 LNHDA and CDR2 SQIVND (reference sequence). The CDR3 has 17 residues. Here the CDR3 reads CASILSEGQITNYGYTF. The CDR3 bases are TGTGCCAGTATCCTCTCCGAGGGACAGATAACTAACTATGGCTACACCTTC.

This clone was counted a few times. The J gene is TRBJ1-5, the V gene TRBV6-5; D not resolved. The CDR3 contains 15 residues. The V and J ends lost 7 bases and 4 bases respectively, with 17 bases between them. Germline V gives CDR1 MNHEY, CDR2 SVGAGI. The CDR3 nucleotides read TGTGCCAGCATTTTACGGAGAAACAATAATCAGCCCCAGCATTTT. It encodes CASILRRNNNQPQHF.

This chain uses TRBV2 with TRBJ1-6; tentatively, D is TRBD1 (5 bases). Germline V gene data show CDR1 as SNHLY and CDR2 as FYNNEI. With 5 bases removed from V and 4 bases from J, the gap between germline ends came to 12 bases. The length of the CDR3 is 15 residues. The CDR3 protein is CASSRQPLYNSPLHF. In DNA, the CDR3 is TGTGCCAGCAGTCGACAGCCACTTTATAATTCACCCCTCCACTTT.

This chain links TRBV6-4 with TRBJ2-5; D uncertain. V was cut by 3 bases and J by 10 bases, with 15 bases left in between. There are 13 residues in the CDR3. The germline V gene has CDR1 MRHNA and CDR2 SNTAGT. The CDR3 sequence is CASSEYFSGFQYF. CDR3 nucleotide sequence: TGTGCCAGCAGTGAATATTTTTCTGGATTCCAGTACTTC.

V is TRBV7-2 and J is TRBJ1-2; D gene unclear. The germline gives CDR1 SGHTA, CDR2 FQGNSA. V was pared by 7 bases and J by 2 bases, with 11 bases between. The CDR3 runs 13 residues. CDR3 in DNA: TGTGCCAGCAATATCGGCGGGAACTATGGCTACACCTTC. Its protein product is CASNIGGNYGYTF.

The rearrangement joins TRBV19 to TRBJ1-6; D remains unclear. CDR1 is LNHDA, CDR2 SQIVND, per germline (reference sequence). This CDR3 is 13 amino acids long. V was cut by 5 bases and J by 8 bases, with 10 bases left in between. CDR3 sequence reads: CASSFSWDSPLHF. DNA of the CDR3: TGTGCCAGTAGTTTCAGTTGGGATTCACCCCTCCACTTT.

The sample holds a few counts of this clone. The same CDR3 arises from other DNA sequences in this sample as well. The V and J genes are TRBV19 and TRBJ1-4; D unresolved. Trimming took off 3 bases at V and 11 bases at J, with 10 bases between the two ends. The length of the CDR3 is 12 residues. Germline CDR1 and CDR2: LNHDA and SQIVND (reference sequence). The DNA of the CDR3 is TGTGCCAGTAGTATCGGTGGAAAGAAACTGTTTTTT. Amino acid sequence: CASSIGGKKLFF.

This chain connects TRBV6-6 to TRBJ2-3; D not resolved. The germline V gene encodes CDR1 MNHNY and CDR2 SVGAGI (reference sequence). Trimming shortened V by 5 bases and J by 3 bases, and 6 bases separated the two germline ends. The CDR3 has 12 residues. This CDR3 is CASSGQTDTQYF. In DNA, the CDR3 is TGTGCCAGCAGTGGGCAGACAGATACGCAGTATTTT.

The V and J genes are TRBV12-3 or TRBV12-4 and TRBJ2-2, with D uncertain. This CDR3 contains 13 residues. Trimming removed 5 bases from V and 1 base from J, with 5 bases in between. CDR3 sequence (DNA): TGTGCCAGCAGTGACTTGAACACCGGGGAGCTGTTTTTT. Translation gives CASSDLNTGELFF.

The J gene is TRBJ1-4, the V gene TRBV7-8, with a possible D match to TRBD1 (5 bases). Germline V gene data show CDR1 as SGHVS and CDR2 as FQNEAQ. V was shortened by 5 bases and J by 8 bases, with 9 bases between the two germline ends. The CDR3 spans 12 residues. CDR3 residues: CASSPWTEKLFF. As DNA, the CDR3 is TGTGCCAGCAGCCCTTGGACAGAAAAACTGTTTTTT. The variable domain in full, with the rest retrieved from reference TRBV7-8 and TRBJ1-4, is GAGVSQSPRYKVAKRGQDVALRCDPISGHVSLFWYQQALGQGPEFLTYFQNEAQLDKSGLPSDRFFAERPEGSVSTLKIQRTQQEDSAVYLCASSPWTEKLFFGSGTQLSVL.

The CDR3 spells CASSIGNVGQLINYGYTF. CDR3 coding DNA: TGTGCCAGTAGTATCGGAAACGTTGGGCAGCTTATTAACTATGGCTACACCTTC. The V gene is TRBV19, the J gene TRBJ1-2; D remains ambiguous. Trimming left V 3 bases short and J 1 base short, with 21 bases between. The V gene's germline CDR1 is LNHDA and CDR2 SQIVND (reference sequence). CDR3 length equals 18 residues.

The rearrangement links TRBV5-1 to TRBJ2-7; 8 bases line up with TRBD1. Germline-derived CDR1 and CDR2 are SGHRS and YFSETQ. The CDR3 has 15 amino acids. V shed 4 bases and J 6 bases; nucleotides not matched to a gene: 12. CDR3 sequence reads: CASSPGDRGAAEQYF. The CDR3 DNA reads TGCGCCAGCAGCCCTGGAGACAGGGGAGCGGCCGAGCAGTACTTC.

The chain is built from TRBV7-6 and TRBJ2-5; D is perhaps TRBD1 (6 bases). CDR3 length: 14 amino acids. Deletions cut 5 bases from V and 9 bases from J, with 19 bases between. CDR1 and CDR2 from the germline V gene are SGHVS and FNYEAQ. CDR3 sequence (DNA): TGTGCCAGCAGCCTCCGGACAGAGAGCGGTGCCCAGTACTTC. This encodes CASSLRTESGAQYF.

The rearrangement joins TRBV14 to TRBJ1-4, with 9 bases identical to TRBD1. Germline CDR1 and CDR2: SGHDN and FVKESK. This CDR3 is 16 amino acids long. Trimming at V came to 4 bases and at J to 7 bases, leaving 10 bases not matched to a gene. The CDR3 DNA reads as TGTGCCAGCAGCCCGGACAGGGGATTCGGGAGTGAAAAACTGTTTTTT. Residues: CASSPDRGFGSEKLFF.

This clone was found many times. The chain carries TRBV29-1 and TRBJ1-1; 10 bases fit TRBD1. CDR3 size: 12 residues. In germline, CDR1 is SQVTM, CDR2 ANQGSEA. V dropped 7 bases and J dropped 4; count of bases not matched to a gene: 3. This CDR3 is CSGGTGVTEAFF. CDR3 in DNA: TGCAGCGGAGGGACAGGGGTCACTGAAGCTTTCTTT. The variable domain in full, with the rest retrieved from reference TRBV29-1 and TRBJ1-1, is SAVISQKPSRDICQRGTSLTIQCQVDSQVTMMFWYRQQPGQSLTLIATANQGSEATYESGFVIDKFPISRPNLTFSTLTVSNMSPEDSSIYLCSGGTGVTEAFFGQGTRLTVV.

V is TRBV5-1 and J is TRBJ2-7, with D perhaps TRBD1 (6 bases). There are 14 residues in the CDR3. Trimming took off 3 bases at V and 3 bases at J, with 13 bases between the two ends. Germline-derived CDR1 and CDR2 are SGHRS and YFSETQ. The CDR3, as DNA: TGCGCCAGCAGCTCACAGGGAAGCGACTACGAGCAGTACTTC. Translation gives CASSSQGSDYEQYF.

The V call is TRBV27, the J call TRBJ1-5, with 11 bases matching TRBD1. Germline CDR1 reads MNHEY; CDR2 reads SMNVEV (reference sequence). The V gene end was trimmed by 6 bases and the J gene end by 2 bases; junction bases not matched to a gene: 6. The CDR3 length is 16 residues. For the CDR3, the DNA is TGTGCCAGCAGCCGAAGGACAGGGGGCGGCAATCAGCCCCAGCATTTT. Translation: CASSRRTGGGNQPQHF.